This TCR beta chain comes out of a study of cytomegalovirus exposure and HLA in healthy donors. Study-wide points: With high specificity and sensitivity, the classifier reportedly diagnosed cytomegalovirus status.

With respect to this clone: Antigen: not known.

Unmatched junction bases numbered 6, after V lost 0 bases and J lost 2 bases. The CDR3 totals 16 residues. Germline-derived CDR1 and CDR2 are ENHRY and SYGVKD. Repertoires were generated with immunoSEQ multiplex PCR, while TCRdb's copy carries only in-frame clones and drops some. The data show 90,000 to 110,000 clones, 88% seen once. This rearrangement joins TRBV10-3 to TRBJ2-7; 8 positions match TRBD2. This clonotype was obtained from a woman between 18 and 29 years old in good health and CMV-seronegative. Sequencing used PBMCs. The CDR3 protein is CAISESGRGATYEQYF. The CDR3 coding sequence is TGTGCCATCAGTGAGTCTGGGCGGGGGGCCACCTACGAGCAGTACTTC.